This TCR beta chain was sequenced in a study of T cell responses to AZD1222 COVID-19 vaccine. Germline V CDR1 and CDR2: GTSNPN, SVGIG (reference sequence). V lost 3 bases, J lost 9 bases, and 9 bases stayed unmatched. CDR3 length: 15 residues. This table comes from immunoSEQ multiplex PCR, and its TCRdb copy is limited to in-frame clones, with some not included. In the table there are 110,000 to 150,000 clones, approximately 93% of which are singletons. The chain recombines TRBV30 with TRBJ2-2; TRBD2 agrees at 11 bases. The origin of this receptor is an adult in good health. Sequences were derived from peripheral blood, sampled on day 0 of MenACWY control vaccination. The CDR3 loop is CAWSAGTSGHRELFF. The CDR3 DNA reads as TGTGCCTGGAGCGCGGGGACTAGCGGACACCGGGAGCTGTTTTTT. Drawing the rest from reference TRBV30 and TRBJ2-2, the complete variable domain is SQTIHQWPATLVQPVGSPLSLECTVEGTSNPNLYWYRQAAGRGLQLLFYSVGIGQISSEVPQNLSASRPQDRQFILSSKKLLLSDSGFYLCAWSAGTSGHRELFFGEGSRLTVL.